The present T cell receptor (beta chain) was sequenced within a study of T-cell memory formation after mild COVID-19. TCRdb itself ran the 5' RACE reads through MiXCR, one entry per CDR3 protein. The sample contains about 90,000 distinct CDR3 sequences, over 13% of which appear only once. CDR1 and CDR2 from the germline V gene are SEHNR and FQNEAQ (reference sequence). V was cut by 4 bases and J by 3 bases, with 7 bases left in between. CDR3 length equals 12 residues. This clonotype turned up a few times. Sequenced input: PBMCs or a T cell subset sorted from them (not recorded which). V usage is TRBV7-9 and J usage is TRBJ2-7, with unresolved D. This TCR derives from a young man who had mild COVID-19 (a few samples of this study predate the infection). Cell type and time point are not known. The chain's CDR3 is CASSSTHYEQYF. In DNA, the CDR3 is TGTGCCAGCAGCTCAACCCACTACGAGCAGTACTTC.